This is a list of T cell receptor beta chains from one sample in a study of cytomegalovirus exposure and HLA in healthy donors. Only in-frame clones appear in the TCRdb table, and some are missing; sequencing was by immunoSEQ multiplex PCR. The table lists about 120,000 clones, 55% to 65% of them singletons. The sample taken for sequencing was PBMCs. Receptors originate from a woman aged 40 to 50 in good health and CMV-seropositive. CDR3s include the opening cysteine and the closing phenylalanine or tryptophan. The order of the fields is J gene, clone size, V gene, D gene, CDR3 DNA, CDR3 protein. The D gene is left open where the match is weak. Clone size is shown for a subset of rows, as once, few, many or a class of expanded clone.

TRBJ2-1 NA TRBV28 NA TGTGCCAGCAGTTTAGTTGGCTCTGAGCAGTTCTTC CASSLVGSEQFF
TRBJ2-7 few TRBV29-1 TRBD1 TGCAGCGTTGAAACCTGGACAGGGGGCGATCGCAACGAGCAGTACTTC CSVETWTGGDRNEQYF
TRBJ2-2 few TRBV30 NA TGTGCCTGGCAGGGCACCGGGGAGCTGTTTTTT CAWQGTGELFF
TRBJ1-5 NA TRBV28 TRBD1 TGTGCCAGCAGACCCGGACAGGGGATTCAGCCCCAGCATTTT CASRPGQGIQPQHF
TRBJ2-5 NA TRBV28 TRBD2 TGTGCCAGCAAAACCTTAGCGGGAGGACAAGAGACCCAGTACTTC CASKTLAGGQETQYF
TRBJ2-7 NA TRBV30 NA TGTGCCTGGAGTGGTCTCGCGGGGAACTCCTACGAGCAGTACTTC CAWSGLAGNSYEQYF
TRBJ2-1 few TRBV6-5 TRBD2 TGTGCCAGCAGTTACTGGCTAGCGGGAGTTAATGAGCAGTTCTTC CASSYWLAGVNEQFF
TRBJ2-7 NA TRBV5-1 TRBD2 TGCGCCAGCAGCCTCGGCGTAGCGGGAGTATACGAGCAGTACTTC CASSLGVAGVYEQYF
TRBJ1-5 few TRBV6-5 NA TGTGCCAGCAGTTACCCGAGGACAGAAAATCAGCCCCAGCATTTT CASSYPRTENQPQHF
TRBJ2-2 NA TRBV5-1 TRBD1 TGCGCCAGCAGCTCACGGACAGGGGGCGGCACCGGGGAGCTGTTTTTT CASSSRTGGGTGELFF
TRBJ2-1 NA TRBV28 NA TGTGCCAGCAGTTTGGTCCGGGACAATGAGCAGTTCTTC CASSLVRDNEQFF